The 29 T cell receptor beta chains given below trace back to one sample, sequenced in a study of CD8+ T cells in alopecia areata. Punch biopsies of lesional scalp, plus peripheral blood, were taken from alopecia areata patients. RNA was extracted and reverse transcribed into cDNA as the sequencing template. The table came from immunoSEQ multiplex PCR; TCRdb's copy has only in-frame clones and leaves some out. The sample has about 12,000 clones, around 60% seen once. What was sequenced was skin. The receptor set was obtained from a human donor with alopecia areata.

The chain employs TRBV29-1 and TRBJ1-2; a weak D match, TRBD1 (5 bases). This CDR3 comprises 12 residues. V lost 6 bases to trimming and J lost 8 bases, with 16 bases between them. The V gene's germline CDR1 is SQVTM and CDR2 ANQGSEA. In nucleotides, the CDR3 is TGCAGCGTCCTAACGGGGGGTCAGGGCTACACCTTC. It encodes CSVLTGGQGYTF.

This clone was counted only a few times. The chain has TRBV7-9 and TRBJ2-5, with TRBD2 as a possible D gene (5 bases). The J call is in doubt because the DNA end fits TRBJ2-7 better. The germline V gene encodes CDR1 SEHNR and CDR2 FQNEAQ (reference sequence). CDR3 length equals 15 residues. For the CDR3, the DNA is TGTGCCAGCAGCCCTAGAGGAGGCCTGGGATACGAGCAGTACTTC. It translates to CASSPRGGLGYEQYF.

The genes are TRBV7-2 and TRBJ2-7; 7 nucleotides align to TRBD2. V lost 4 bases to trimming and J lost 1 base; unmatched junction nucleotides: 4. Germline values: CDR1 SGHTA, CDR2 FQGNSA. CDR3 length equals 14 residues. CDR3 loop: CASSSSGLSYEQYF. CDR3 DNA sequence: TGTGCCAGCAGCTCTAGCGGACTATCCTACGAGCAGTACTTC.

The chain has TRBV5-4 and TRBJ2-3; 8 nucleotides align to TRBD1. The CDR3 is 15 residues long. Germline loops: CDR1 SGHNT, CDR2 YYREEE (reference sequence). With 3 bases clipped from V and 1 base from J, the junction kept 4 bases outside the gene matches. The CDR3 DNA sequence: TGTGCCAGCAGCTGGACAGGGTTCGGCACAGATACGCAGTATTTT. It is translated as CASSWTGFGTDTQYF. The full variable domain, in which reference TRBV5-4 and TRBJ2-3 provide the parts outside the CDR3, is ETGVTQSPTHLIKTRGQQVTLRCSSQSGHNTVSWYQQALGQGPQFIFQYYREEENGRGNFPPRFSGLQFPNYSSELNVNALELDDSALYLCASSWTGFGTDTQYFGPGTRLTVL.

The chain links TRBV10-2 to TRBJ2-5, with D perhaps TRBD2 (7 bases). This CDR3 comprises 13 residues. The V and J ends lost 10 bases and 0 bases respectively, with 12 bases between them. Germline V lookup: CDR1 WSHSY, CDR2 SAAADI. For the CDR3, the DNA is TGCGCCACTGAGGGGGGGAACCAAGAGACCCAGTACTTC. The encoded protein is CATEGGNQETQYF.

The chain recombines TRBV27 with TRBJ1-2; the D gene is possibly TRBD1 (5 bases). The V end was cut by 2 bases, the J end by 4 bases, with 11 bases between. There are 14 residues in the CDR3. The germline V gene encodes CDR1 MNHEY and CDR2 SMNVEV (reference sequence). CDR3 bases: TGTGCCAGCAGTTTAGCCGGGGGGGGCTATGGCTACACCTTC. Its protein product is CASSLAGGGYGYTF.

This chain connects TRBV27 to TRBJ1-1; D is perhaps TRBD1 (6 bases). CDR1 is MNHEY, CDR2 SMNVEV, per germline (reference sequence). This CDR3 spans 14 amino acids. The V gene lost 2 bases and the J gene lost 2 bases, with 9 bases spanning the gap. CDR3 protein: CASSLKGGNTEAFF. In nucleotides, the CDR3 is TGTGCCAGCAGTTTAAAGGGGGGAAACACTGAAGCTTTCTTT.

J is TRBJ2-7 and V is TRBV6-5; 7 nucleotides agree with TRBD2. The V segment lost 8 bases and the J segment 2 bases; nucleotides outside the gene matches: 9. The length of the CDR3 is 14 residues. Germline V gene sequence: CDR1 MNHEY, CDR2 SVGAGI. Written as DNA, the CDR3 is TGTGCCAGCTGCTCGGCGGGAGCACCCTACGAGCAGTACTTC. Its translation: CASCSAGAPYEQYF.

In this sample, this clone turned up a few times. CDR3 nucleotides: TGTGCCAGCAGCTCTACGACAGGTGCTGCCGAGCAGTACTTC. Translating gives CASSSTTGAAEQYF. The genes are TRBV7-8 and TRBJ2-7; D possibly corresponds to TRBD1 (6 bases). In germline, CDR1 is SGHVS, CDR2 FQNEAQ. Trimming took 4 bases from V and 6 from J, leaving 16 bases between them. The CDR3 runs to 14 residues.

The V and J genes are TRBV9 and TRBJ2-3; D ambiguous. The ends were cut back, 5 bases at V and 6 bases at J, with 13 bases in the middle. The CDR3 is 13 residues long. Germline V gene lookup returns CDR1 SGDLS and CDR2 YYNGEE. The CDR3 region has the DNA TGTGCCAGCAGTTTTGAGGCGCCTGATACGCAGTATTTT. It yields the protein CASSFEAPDTQYF.

V is TRBV4-1 and J is TRBJ1-5; perhaps TRBD1 as D (6 bases). This CDR3 region has 15 residues. V was clipped by 4 bases and J by 1 base, with 11 bases between them. Germline V gene data show CDR1 as MGHRA and CDR2 as YSYEKL. In nucleotides, the CDR3 is TGCGCCAGCAGCCTTCAGACAGGCAGCAATCAGCCCCAGCATTTT. Translation: CASSLQTGSNQPQHF.

The V and J genes are TRBV16 and TRBJ1-5; perhaps TRBD1 as D (6 bases). V was pared by 8 bases and J by 3 bases, with 17 bases between. CDR1 is KGHSY, CDR2 FQNENV, per germline. The length of the CDR3 is 15 residues. CDR3 bases: TGTGCCAGCGCGTTACAGGGAGGGGTCAATCAGCCCCAGCATTTT. It encodes CASALQGGVNQPQHF.

This clone has just a few counts. This chain joins TRBV5-1 and TRBJ2-2; D gene ambiguous. From germline, CDR1 is SGHRS and CDR2 YFSETQ. Trimming took 7 bases from V and 1 from J, leaving 11 bases between them. The CDR3 length is 14 residues. This CDR3 is CASAYVENTGELFF. The CDR3 DNA is TGCGCCAGCGCCTACGTGGAGAACACCGGGGAGCTGTTTTTT.

The CDR3 nucleotides are TGTGCCAGCAGTCGAAGACATAGCAATCAGCCCCAGCATTTT. This translates into CASSRRHSNQPQHF. V is TRBV27 and J is TRBJ1-5; no clear D. The CDR3 spans 14 residues. Germline V gene data show CDR1 as MNHEY and CDR2 as SMNVEV (reference sequence). Between the trimmed V and J ends, which lost 5 bases and 0 bases, there was a span of 8 bases.

The chain carries TRBV23-1 and TRBJ1-1; no clear D. TRBV23-1 is marked as an open reading frame, function uncertain. Trimming shortened V by 6 bases and J by 4 bases, and 12 bases separated the two germline ends. This CDR3 region has 13 residues. DNA for the CDR3: TGCGCCAGCAGGATACGGGGTAGCACTGAAGCTTTCTTT. Its protein product is CASRIRGSTEAFF.

This rearrangement joins TRBV5-1 to TRBJ2-3, with a possible D match to TRBD2 (6 bases). The germline CDR1 and CDR2 sequences are SGHRS and YFSETQ. CDR3 size: 14 residues. V was shortened by 5 bases and J by 3 bases, with 13 bases between the two germline ends. CDR3 nucleotides: TGCGCCAGCAGACGGGAGTGGAGTACAGATACGCAGTATTTT. Translated: CASRREWSTDTQYF.

The chain couples TRBV28 to TRBJ1-2; D perhaps matches TRBD1 (6 bases). Germline V lookup: CDR1 MDHEN, CDR2 SYDVKM. The CDR3 length is 12 residues. V gave up 3 bases and J gave up 9 bases, with 11 bases separating them. This CDR3 is CASSFRGLSYTF. The CDR3 DNA is TGTGCCAGCAGTTTTAGGGGGTTGAGCTACACCTTC.

V usage is TRBV18 and J usage is TRBJ2-5, with D unresolved. The germline gives CDR1 KGHSH, CDR2 LQKENI. V dropped 2 bases and J dropped 3 bases, with 4 bases sitting between them. This CDR3 has 12 residues. The CDR3 reads CASSPEKETQYF. The CDR3 DNA reads TGTGCCAGCTCACCAGAGAAAGAGACCCAGTACTTC.

V usage is TRBV5-1 and J usage is TRBJ1-1; D may be TRBD1 (5 bases). Deletions cut 1 base from V and 1 base from J, with 11 bases between. The CDR3 extends over 15 amino acids. Germline assignment: CDR1 SGHRS and CDR2 YFSETQ. CDR3 sequence (DNA): TGCGCCAGCAGCTTGTTAAGGGGTGGGAACACTGAAGCTTTCTTT. Protein product: CASSLLRGGNTEAFF.

V and J are TRBV6-5 and TRBJ2-7; D not resolved. The CDR3 totals 13 residues. The V and J ends lost 2 bases and 4 bases respectively, with 9 bases between them. Per germline, CDR1 MNHEY and CDR2 SVGAGI. The CDR3 region is CASSYTANYEQYF. For the CDR3, the DNA is TGTGCCAGCAGTTACACAGCCAATTACGAGCAGTACTTC.

The V gene is TRBV6-5, the J gene TRBJ2-7, with a tentative D call TRBD1 (5 bases). This CDR3 spans 14 amino acids. V was shortened by 6 bases and J by 2 bases, with 14 bases between the two germline ends. Per germline, CDR1 MNHEY and CDR2 SVGAGI. CDR3 DNA sequence: TGTGCCAGCAGAAAGACAGAGACCACCTACGAGCAGTACTTC. Residues: CASRKTETTYEQYF.

The chain links TRBV5-1 to TRBJ1-1; TRBD1 matches at 9 bases. Trimming took 5 bases from V and 0 from J; bases not matched to a gene: 8. This CDR3 is 16 amino acids long. Germline loops: CDR1 SGHRS, CDR2 YFSETQ. CDR3 sequence reads: CASRFGTGRLNTEAFF. Written as DNA, the CDR3 is TGCGCCAGCAGATTCGGGACAGGGCGCCTGAACACTGAAGCTTTCTTT. The full variable domain, rest sourced from reference TRBV5-1 and TRBJ1-1, is KAGVTQTPRYLIKTRGQQVTLSCSPISGHRSVSWYQQTPGQGLQFLFEYFSETQRNKGNFPGRFSGRQFSNSRSEMNVSTLELGDSALYLCASRFGTGRLNTEAFFGQGTRLTVV.

The V and J genes are TRBV14 and TRBJ1-2, with D uncertain. The V gene's germline CDR1 is SGHDN and CDR2 FVKESK. The CDR3 consists of 12 residues. The germline V and J ends were trimmed by 6 bases and 8 bases, with 13 bases remaining between them. The CDR3 DNA reads TGTGCCAGCAGTCCGTCGGGGAGAGGCTACACCTTC. Translating it yields CASSPSGRGYTF.

The genes are TRBV7-3 and TRBJ1-6, with 8 positions matching TRBD1. Germline trimming cut 5 bases from V and 10 bases from J; bases unmatched to any gene: 4. Germline-derived CDR1 and CDR2 are SGHTA and FQGTGA. The CDR3 is 13 amino acids. This CDR3 reads CASSRTGGSPLHF. The CDR3 nucleotides read TGTGCCAGCAGCAGAACAGGGGGATCACCCCTCCACTTT. Complete variable domain (other parts from reference TRBV7-3 and TRBJ1-6): GAGVSQTPSNKVTEKGKYVELRCDPISGHTALYWYRQSLGQGPEFLIYFQGTGAADDSGLPNDRFFAVRPEGSVSTLKIQRTERGDSAVYLCASSRTGGSPLHFGNGTRLTVT.

V gene TRBV18 combines with J gene TRBJ2-7, with D tentatively TRBD2 (6 bases). This CDR3 is 15 amino acids long. Deletions cut 1 base from V and 0 bases from J, with 10 bases between. Germline V gene sequence: CDR1 KGHSH, CDR2 LQKENI. For the CDR3, the DNA is TGTGCCAGCTCACCACGGGCGGGGAGCTCCTACGAGCAGTACTTC. As protein: CASSPRAGSSYEQYF.

This clone showed up just a few times. The V call is TRBV27, the J call TRBJ2-1, with D possibly matching TRBD1 (5 bases). With 3 bases removed from V and 10 bases from J, the gap between germline ends came to 13 bases. From germline, CDR1 is MNHEY and CDR2 SMNVEV (reference sequence). The CDR3 length is 13 residues. CDR3 nucleotides: TGTGCCAGCAGTTTGCTAGGGGAAAACGAGCAGTTCTTC. Translation gives CASSLLGENEQFF.

This chain connects TRBV29-1 to TRBJ2-1, with unresolved D. The CDR3 spans 14 residues. In germline, CDR1 is SQVTM, CDR2 ANQGSEA. V lost 3 bases and J lost 9, with 18 bases in between. CDR3 in DNA: TGCAGCGTTGATTCTGGGGTCTCCTCCGGTGAGCAGTTCTTC. Translated: CSVDSGVSSGEQFF.

The gene calls are TRBV5-1 and TRBJ1-1; TRBD1 aligns across 11 bases. V lost 4 bases, J lost 6 bases, and 8 bases stayed unmatched. This CDR3 contains 15 residues. Germline V CDR1 and CDR2: SGHRS, YFSETQ. The CDR3 region is CASSIRTGGRAEAFF. As DNA, the CDR3 is TGCGCCAGCAGCATACGGACAGGGGGCCGTGCTGAAGCTTTCTTT.

As DNA, the CDR3 is TGTGCCAGCAGCCTCAACGGCGCAGGGACAGGGTTCAATGAGCAGTTCTTC. Translated, it gives CASSLNGAGTGFNEQFF. The chain is built from TRBV7-2 and TRBJ2-1, with 9 bases matching TRBD1. Germline-derived CDR1 and CDR2 are SGHTA and FQGNSA. The CDR3 covers 17 residues. Trimming took 5 bases from V and 6 from J; bases not matched to a gene: 14.